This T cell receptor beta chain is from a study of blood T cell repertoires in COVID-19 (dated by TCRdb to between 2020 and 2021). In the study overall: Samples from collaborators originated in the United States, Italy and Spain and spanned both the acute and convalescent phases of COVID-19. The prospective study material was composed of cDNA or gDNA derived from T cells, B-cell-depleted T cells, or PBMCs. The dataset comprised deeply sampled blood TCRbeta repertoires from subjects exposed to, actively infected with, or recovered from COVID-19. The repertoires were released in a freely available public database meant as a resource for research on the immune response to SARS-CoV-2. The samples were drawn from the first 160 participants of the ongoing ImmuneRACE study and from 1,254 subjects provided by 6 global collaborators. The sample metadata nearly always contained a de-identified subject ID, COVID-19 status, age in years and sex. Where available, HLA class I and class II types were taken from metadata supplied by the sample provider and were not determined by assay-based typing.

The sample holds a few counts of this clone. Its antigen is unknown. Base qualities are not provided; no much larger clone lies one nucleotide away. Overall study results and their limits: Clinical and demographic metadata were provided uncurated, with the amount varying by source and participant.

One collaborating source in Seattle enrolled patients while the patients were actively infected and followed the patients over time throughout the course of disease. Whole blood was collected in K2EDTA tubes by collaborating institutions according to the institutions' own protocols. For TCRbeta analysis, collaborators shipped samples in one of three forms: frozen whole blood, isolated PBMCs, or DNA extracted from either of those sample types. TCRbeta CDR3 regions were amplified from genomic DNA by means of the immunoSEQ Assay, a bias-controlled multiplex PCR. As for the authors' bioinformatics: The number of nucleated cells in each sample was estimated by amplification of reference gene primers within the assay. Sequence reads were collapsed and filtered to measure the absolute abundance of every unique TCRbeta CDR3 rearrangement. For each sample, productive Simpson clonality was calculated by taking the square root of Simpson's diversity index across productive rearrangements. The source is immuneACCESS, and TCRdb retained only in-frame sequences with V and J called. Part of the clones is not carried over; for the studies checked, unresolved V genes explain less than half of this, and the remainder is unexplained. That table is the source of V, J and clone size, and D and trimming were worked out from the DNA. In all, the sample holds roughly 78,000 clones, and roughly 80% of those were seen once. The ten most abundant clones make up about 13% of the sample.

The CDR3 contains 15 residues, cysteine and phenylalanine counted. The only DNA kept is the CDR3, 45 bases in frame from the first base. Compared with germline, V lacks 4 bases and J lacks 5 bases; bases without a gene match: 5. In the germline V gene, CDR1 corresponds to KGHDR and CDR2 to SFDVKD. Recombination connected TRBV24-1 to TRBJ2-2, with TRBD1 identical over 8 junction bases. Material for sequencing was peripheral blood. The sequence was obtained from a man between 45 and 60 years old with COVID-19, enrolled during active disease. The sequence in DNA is TGTGCCACCAGTGACCCCCGACAGGGGACCGGGGAGCTGTTTTTT. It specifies CATSDPRQGTGELFF.